A selection of T cell receptor beta chains follows, all from one sample in a study of fetal regulatory T cell absence and autoimmunity. Using immunoSEQ multiplex PCR, the repertoire was profiled, and TCRdb retains in-frame clones only, with some absent. The profile shows 85,000 to 100,000 clones, around 72% of them singletons. Sequenced: pancreas tissue. Receptors were obtained from a male donor with IPEX syndrome. The CDR3 runs from the conserved cysteine through the conserved F or W. D genes are given only for firm matches. The size entry is marked missing in some rows and otherwise reads once, few, many or a size class.

cdr3_aa | cdr3_nt | j_call | v_call | d_call | clone_size
CASSWRETQYF | TGTGCCAGCAGCTGGCGTGAGACCCAGTACTTC | TRBJ2-5 | TRBV7-9 | NA | medium-sized
CASSLAAGYNEQFF | TGCGCCAGCAGCTTGGCCGCAGGGTACAATGAGCAGTTCTTC | TRBJ2-1 | TRBV5-1 | NA | NA
CASSEALAGAKNIQYF | TGTGCCAGCAGTGAAGCGCTAGCGGGAGCCAAAAACATTCAGTACTTC | TRBJ2-4 | TRBV2 | TRBD2 | NA
CASSPTSGGTDTQYF | TGCGCCAGCAGCCCGACTAGCGGGGGGACAGATACGCAGTATTTT | TRBJ2-3 | TRBV5-1 | TRBD2 | NA
CASSQDPLGPNEQFF | TGCGCCAGCAGCCAAGATCCACTAGGTCCCAATGAGCAGTTCTTC | TRBJ2-1 | TRBV4-1 | NA | NA
CASSKASGSSYNEQFF | TGTGCCAGCAGCAAAGCGAGCGGGAGCTCCTACAATGAGCAGTTCTTC | TRBJ2-1 | TRBV21-1 | NA | NA
CASSYGYPYEQYF | TGTGCCAGCAGTTACGGATACCCGTACGAGCAGTACTTC | TRBJ2-7 | TRBV6-6 | NA | NA
CASSYGGTEAFF | TGTGCCAGCAGTTACGGGGGAACTGAAGCTTTCTTT | TRBJ1-1 | TRBV6-5 | NA | NA
CASSLGVWLRGHTDTQYF | TGTGCCAGCAGCTTAGGTGTGTGGTTAAGAGGACACACAGATACGCAGTATTTT | TRBJ2-3 | TRBV7-2 | NA | NA
CASSRDRTEAFF | TGCGCCAGCAGTCGGGACCGTACTGAAGCTTTCTTT | TRBJ1-1 | TRBV10-2 | NA | NA
CASSNGNSYNEQFF | TGTGCCAGCAGCAACGGCAACTCCTACAATGAGCAGTTCTTC | TRBJ2-1 | TRBV7-2 | NA | NA
CASSYSWTGAGNTIYF | TGTGCCAGCAGTTACTCGTGGACAGGGGCTGGAAACACCATATATTTT | TRBJ1-3 | TRBV6-6 | TRBD1 | NA
CASSYKGGDNEQFF | TGTGCCAGCAGTTACAAAGGGGGCGACAATGAGCAGTTCTTC | TRBJ2-1 | TRBV6-5 | TRBD1 | few
CASSYSEAMANEQFF | TGTGCCAGCAGTTACTCCGAGGCAATGGCCAATGAGCAGTTCTTC | TRBJ2-1 | TRBV6-5 | NA | NA
CASSLFSSYEQYF | TGTGCCAGCAGCTTATTCAGCTCCTACGAGCAGTACTTC | TRBJ2-7 | TRBV11-2 | NA | few
CASSIGQGAGGYTF | TGTGCCAGTAGTATTGGACAGGGGGCTGGTGGCTACACCTTC | TRBJ1-2 | TRBV19 | TRBD1 | NA
CASSPVGAGATDTQYF | TGCGCCAGCAGCCCTGTGGGTGCGGGGGCCACAGATACGCAGTATTTT | TRBJ2-3 | TRBV5-1 | NA | NA
CASNLRGQEAFF | TGTGCCAGCAACCTCCGGGGACAGGAAGCTTTCTTT | TRBJ1-1 | TRBV6-5 | TRBD1 | NA
CASSLEGTGYLSGNTIYF | TGTGCCAGCAGCTTAGAGGGGACAGGGTACCTCTCTGGAAACACCATATATTTT | TRBJ1-3 | TRBV7-9 | TRBD1 | NA
CASSGLAGVSYEQYF | TGTGCCAGCAGTGGACTAGCGGGAGTCTCCTACGAGCAGTACTTC | TRBJ2-7 | TRBV2 | TRBD2 | once
CASSLGQGTGELFF | TGCGCCAGCAGCTTGGGACAGGGCACCGGGGAGCTGTTTTTT | TRBJ2-2 | TRBV5-1 | TRBD1 | NA
CASSSYLGTPNYGYTF | TGTGCCAGCAGTAGCTACCTCGGGACCCCAAACTATGGCTACACCTTC | TRBJ1-2 | TRBV27 | NA | NA
CASSLGGLNTEAFF | TGTGCCAGCAGCTTAGGGGGCCTAAACACTGAAGCTTTCTTT | TRBJ1-1 | TRBV7-2 | NA | NA
CASSLVAGRPDTQYF | TGTGCCAGCAGCTTGGTTGCGGGGCGGCCAGATACGCAGTATTTT | TRBJ2-3 | TRBV5-6 | NA | NA
CASSPPLSSYEQYF | TGTGCCAGCTCACCACCTTTATCCTCCTACGAGCAGTACTTC | TRBJ2-7 | TRBV18 | NA | NA
CASSYITGTYEQYF | TGTGCCAGCAGTTACATTACCGGAACGTACGAGCAGTACTTC | TRBJ2-7 | TRBV6-5 | NA | NA
CASSPGSGSYEQYF | TGTGCCAGCAGCCCCGGGAGCGGCTCCTACGAGCAGTACTTC | TRBJ2-7 | TRBV7-2 | NA | NA
CASSQPQDRRSYNEQFF | TGTGCCAGCAGCCAACCACAGGACAGGCGCTCCTACAATGAGCAGTTCTTC | TRBJ2-1 | TRBV4-2 | TRBD1 | NA
CASSNTGTSGLYEQYF | TGTGCCAGCAGCAACACCGGGACTAGCGGCCTCTACGAGCAGTACTTC | TRBJ2-7 | TRBV7-2 | TRBD2 | few
CASSLGPGQDLLDEQYF | TGCGCCAGCAGCTTGGGCCCAGGACAGGACCTTCTGGACGAGCAGTACTTC | TRBJ2-7 | TRBV5-1 | TRBD1 | few
CASSSSGRVPTGELFF | TGTGCCAGCAGTTCCAGCGGGAGGGTTCCTACCGGGGAGCTGTTTTTT | TRBJ2-2 | TRBV7-9 | TRBD2 | NA
CASSPGQGGYGYTF | TGTGCCAGTAGCCCGGGACAGGGCGGGTATGGCTACACCTTC | TRBJ1-2 | TRBV19 | TRBD1 | NA
CAIAGAKSTEAFF | TGTGCCATAGCGGGGGCAAAGAGCACTGAAGCTTTCTTT | TRBJ1-1 | TRBV10-3 | NA | NA
CASGSPKRVTDTQYF | TGTGCTAGTGGTTCCCCCAAGCGGGTCACAGATACGCAGTATTTT | TRBJ2-3 | TRBV12-5 | NA | NA
CASTLSGRGDTQYF | TGTGCCAGCACCCTTAGCGGGAGGGGAGATACGCAGTATTTT | TRBJ2-3 | TRBV11-2 | TRBD2 | NA
CASSVSSYEQYF | TGTGCCAGCAGCGTTAGCAGCTACGAGCAGTACTTC | TRBJ2-7 | TRBV7-9 | NA | NA
CASSLARQGAFGETQYF | TGCGCCAGCAGCTTGGCTCGACAAGGAGCCTTCGGAGAGACCCAGTACTTC | TRBJ2-5 | TRBV5-1 | NA | NA
CASSLGLAETQYF | TGTGCCAGCAGCTTAGGCCTAGCGGAGACCCAGTACTTC | TRBJ2-5 | TRBV11-2 | NA | NA
CASSEASSYNSPLHF | TGTGCCAGCAGTGAGGCTAGCTCCTATAATTCACCCCTCCACTTT | TRBJ1-6 | TRBV2 | NA | few
CANEGAYYEQYF | TGTGCCAACGAGGGGGCATACTACGAGCAGTACTTC | TRBJ2-7 | TRBV2 | TRBD1 | NA
CASSIGYGYTF | TGTGCCAGTAGTATAGGGTATGGCTACACCTTC | TRBJ1-2 | TRBV19 | NA | few
CASSRDRASYEQYF | TGTGCCAGCAGCCGGGACCGGGCCTCCTACGAGCAGTACTTC | TRBJ2-7 | TRBV27 | NA | NA
CVSSFLVGELFF | TGTGTCAGCAGTTTCCTAGTGGGGGAGCTGTTTTTT | TRBJ2-2 | TRBV6-6 | NA | NA
CASSAGTRYYEQYF | TGTGCCAGCAGCGCGGGGACTAGATACTACGAGCAGTACTTC | TRBJ2-7 | TRBV7-9 | TRBD2 | NA
CASSQLRGRGSRQPQHF | TGCGCCAGCAGTCAATTGAGGGGCAGGGGGTCGCGGCAGCCCCAGCATTTT | TRBJ1-5 | TRBV23-1 | TRBD1 | once
CASSEARGPRTDTQYF | TGTGCCAGCAGTGAAGCTAGGGGGCCCCGCACAGATACGCAGTATTTT | TRBJ2-3 | TRBV6-1 | TRBD1 | NA
CASSRDVRGYEQYF | TGTGCCAGCAGCCGGGACGTCCGGGGTTACGAGCAGTACTTC | TRBJ2-7 | TRBV11-2 | NA | NA
CASSSQPGLAEEQYF | TGTGCCAGCAGCTCCCAACCGGGACTAGCGGAAGAGCAGTACTTC | TRBJ2-7 | TRBV5-4 | TRBD2 | NA
CASSRGLAEPYEQYF | TGTGCCAGCAGTCGAGGACTAGCTGAGCCCTACGAGCAGTACTTC | TRBJ2-7 | TRBV6-5 | TRBD2 | NA
CASSYEGKGSPLHF | TGTGCCAGCAGTTACGAGGGGAAGGGTTCACCCCTCCACTTT | TRBJ1-6 | TRBV6-5 | NA | NA
CASSLNAPGGQPQHF | TGTGCCAGCAGTTTAAACGCCCCGGGTGGGCAGCCCCAGCATTTT | TRBJ1-5 | TRBV27 | NA | NA
CASSYRPAHYEQYF | TGTGCCAGCAGCTATAGACCAGCGCACTACGAGCAGTACTTC | TRBJ2-7 | TRBV5-6 | NA | NA
CASSQKAGQGRTDTQYF | TGTGCCAGCAGCCAGAAAGCTGGACAGGGACGCACAGATACGCAGTATTTT | TRBJ2-3 | TRBV5-5 | TRBD1 | NA
CSAQGGNTEAFF | TGCAGCGCCCAGGGGGGGAACACTGAAGCTTTCTTT | TRBJ1-1 | TRBV29-1 | TRBD1 | NA
CASSPPRDTGELFF | TGTGCCAGCAGCCCTCCCAGGGACACCGGGGAGCTGTTTTTT | TRBJ2-2 | TRBV7-2 | NA | NA
CASSYRDRGRYEQYF | TGCGCCAGCAGCTACCGGGACAGGGGGCGCTACGAGCAGTACTTC | TRBJ2-7 | TRBV4-3 | TRBD1 | NA
CASSHIRDNYGYTF | TGTGCCAGCAGCCATATTCGGGACAACTATGGCTACACCTTC | TRBJ1-2 | TRBV7-2 | NA | NA
CASSLGASGRPLYQETQYF | TGTGCCAGCAGCTTAGGAGCTAGCGGGAGACCGTTGTACCAAGAGACCCAGTACTTC | TRBJ2-5 | TRBV7-2 | TRBD2 | NA
CASSLRGSSYNEQFF | TGTGCCAGCAGCTTGCGGGGCAGCTCCTACAATGAGCAGTTCTTC | TRBJ2-1 | TRBV7-9 | NA | NA
CSVALSGTMYQETQYF | TGCAGCGTTGCCCTTAGCGGGACCATGTACCAAGAGACCCAGTACTTC | TRBJ2-5 | TRBV29-1 | TRBD2 | NA